The 3 T cell receptor beta chains below were found in one sample sequenced in a study of tumor-infiltrating lymphocytes in localized non-small cell lung cancer. Clones were read by immunoSEQ multiplex PCR, and TCRdb kept only the in-frame ones, dropping some. In the table there are roughly 24,000 clones, roughly 64% of which are singletons. The sequenced sample was lung tumor tissue. The receptors derive from a human donor with non-small cell lung cancer.

V gene TRBV7-2 combines with J gene TRBJ1-1; D possibly corresponds to TRBD1 (5 bases). This CDR3 region has 14 residues. V shed 3 bases and J shed 1 base, with 9 bases lying between them. CDR1 and CDR2 (germline): SGHTA, FQGNSA. As DNA, the CDR3 is TGTGCCAGCAGCTTGGGACCAGCGAACACTGAAGCTTTCTTT. It encodes CASSLGPANTEAFF.

J is TRBJ1-5 and V is TRBV5-5; D not certain. This CDR3 spans 14 amino acids. CDR1 SGHKS and CDR2 YYEKEE come from the germline V gene (reference sequence). V shed 5 bases and J shed 5 bases, with 14 bases lying between them. The CDR3 is CASSFPHGYQPQHF. The CDR3 bases are TGTGCCAGCAGTTTCCCCCACGGGTATCAGCCCCAGCATTTT.

The chain uses TRBV19 and TRBJ1-1; 8 bases align to TRBD1. V lost 6 bases to trimming and J lost 5 bases; unmatched junction nucleotides: 5. Per the germline V gene, CDR1 is LNHDA and CDR2 is SQIVND (reference sequence). The CDR3 runs 13 residues. The CDR3 DNA is TGTGCCAGTAGCACGGACAGGGAGACTGAAGCTTTCTTT. It codes for CASSTDRETEAFF.